Presented here are 10 T cell receptor beta chains from one specimen sequenced in a study of blood T cell repertoires in COVID-19. Sequenced by immunoSEQ multiplex PCR; TCRdb stores in-frame clones only, minus some. This sample yields about 270,000 clones, of which around 87% are seen a single time; 2.4% belongs to the top ten. The sample comprised PBMCs or T cells enriched from blood (not recorded which). These receptors originate from a woman aged 18-35 years who had recovered from COVID-19.

The V call is TRBV2, the J call TRBJ1-5; perhaps TRBD1 as D (5 bases). V lost 6 bases to trimming and J lost 0 bases, with 9 bases between them. The CDR3 loop spans 14 amino acids. Germline CDR1 and CDR2: SNHLY and FYNNEI. The CDR3 coding sequence is TGTGCCAGCAGGGGGCAGTATAGCAATCAGCCCCAGCATTTT. It translates to CASRGQYSNQPQHF.

The CDR3 spells CASSAKPGGQGAYYGYTF. DNA of the CDR3: TGCGCCAGCAGCGCAAAACCCGGTGGACAGGGGGCCTACTATGGCTACACCTTC. The gene calls are TRBV5-1 and TRBJ1-2; TRBD1 matches at 11 bases. CDR3 length equals 18 residues. The V gene's germline CDR1 is SGHRS and CDR2 YFSETQ. Unmatched junction bases numbered 14, after V lost 4 bases and J lost 3 bases.

The gene calls are TRBV11-3 and TRBJ2-5; 15 positions agree with TRBD2. Germline CDR1 and CDR2: SGHNT and YENEEA. The CDR3 length is 19 residues. V gave up 1 base and J gave up 3 bases; unmatched junction bases: 9. This CDR3 reads CASSLGGLAGGPSKETQYF. CDR3 coding DNA: TGTGCCAGCAGCTTAGGGGGACTAGCGGGGGGACCCTCAAAAGAGACCCAGTACTTC.

The chain couples TRBV11-3 to TRBJ2-7; D is uncertain. This CDR3 is built from 13 residues. The ends were cut back, 5 bases at V and 2 bases at J, with 10 bases in the middle. Germline V gene data show CDR1 as SGHNT and CDR2 as YENEEA. Here the CDR3 reads CASSPSSAYEQYF. In DNA form, the CDR3 reads TGTGCCAGCAGCCCAAGTAGTGCCTACGAGCAGTACTTC.

The sample holds one count of this clone. The chain is built from TRBV28 and TRBJ1-6, with 8 bases that match TRBD1. V trimming: 3 bases; J trimming: 3 bases; junction bases outside the gene matches: 16. The germline V gene encodes CDR1 MDHEN and CDR2 SYDVKM. The length of the CDR3 is 20 residues. The CDR3, as DNA: TGTGCCAGCAGTTTGCCTCCGGGACAGGAGGTACTGTTCTATAATTCACCCCTCCACTTT. This codes for CASSLPPGQEVLFYNSPLHF.

The table lists this clone with a count of one. The chain uses TRBV6-5 and TRBJ2-3; 7 nucleotides match TRBD2. The CDR3 sequence is 15 residues long. Germline V CDR1 and CDR2: MNHEY, SVGAGI. Trimming removed 5 bases from V and 2 bases from J; junction bases left unmatched: 7. The CDR3 sequence: CASSLAVQITDTQYF. The CDR3 DNA is TGTGCCAGCAGTCTAGCGGTGCAAATCACAGATACGCAGTATTTT.

V usage is TRBV24-1 and J usage is TRBJ1-6, with 7 positions matching TRBD1. CDR3 length equals 13 residues. Germline V gene sequence: CDR1 KGHDR, CDR2 SFDVKD. The J segment lost 8 bases and the V segment lost 10 bases, leaving 7 bases of the junction unmatched. CDR3 nucleotides: TGTGCCACTTGCGACAGGGTTGATTCACCCCTCCACTTT. Translation: CATCDRVDSPLHF.

As DNA, the CDR3 is TGTGCCAGCAGCTCGGGACATATCGGGGAGACCCAGTACTTC. It translates to CASSSGHIGETQYF. The chain combines TRBV5-5 with TRBJ2-5; tentative D call: TRBD1 (6 bases). V lost 3 bases and J 5 bases, leaving 14 bases between the germline ends. CDR1 and CDR2 (germline): SGHKS, YYEKEE (reference sequence). The CDR3 contains 14 residues.

This chain uses TRBV3-1 (or the pseudogene TRBV3-2) with TRBJ2-3, with TRBD2 as a possible D gene (6 bases). CDR1 LGHDT and CDR2 YNNKEL come from the germline V gene (reference sequence). The CDR3 has 16 residues. Between the trimmed V and J ends, which lost 3 bases and 2 bases, there was a span of 15 bases. CDR3 protein: CASSHLGRGSTDTQYF. CDR3 DNA sequence: TGTGCCAGCAGCCATCTCGGCCGGGGGTCCACAGATACGCAGTATTTT.

This chain connects TRBV10-2 to TRBJ2-2; 7 positions agree with TRBD2. The V gene's germline CDR1 is WSHSY and CDR2 SAAADI. The CDR3 spans 15 residues. The V and J ends lost 3 bases and 7 bases, in that order; junction bases with no gene match: 8. The DNA of the CDR3 is TGCGCCAGCAGTGATTACGGGGGGAGTAACGGGGAGCTGTTTTTT. Amino acids: CASSDYGGSNGELFF.